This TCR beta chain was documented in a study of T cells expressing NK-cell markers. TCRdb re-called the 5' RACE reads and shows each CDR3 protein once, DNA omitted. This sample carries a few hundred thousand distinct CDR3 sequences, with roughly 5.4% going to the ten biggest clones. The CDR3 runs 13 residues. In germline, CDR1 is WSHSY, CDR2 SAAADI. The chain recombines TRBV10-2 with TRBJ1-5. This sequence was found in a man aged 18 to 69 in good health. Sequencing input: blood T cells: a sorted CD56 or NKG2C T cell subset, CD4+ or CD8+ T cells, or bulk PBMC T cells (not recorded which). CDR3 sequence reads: CASKDGSNQPQHF.